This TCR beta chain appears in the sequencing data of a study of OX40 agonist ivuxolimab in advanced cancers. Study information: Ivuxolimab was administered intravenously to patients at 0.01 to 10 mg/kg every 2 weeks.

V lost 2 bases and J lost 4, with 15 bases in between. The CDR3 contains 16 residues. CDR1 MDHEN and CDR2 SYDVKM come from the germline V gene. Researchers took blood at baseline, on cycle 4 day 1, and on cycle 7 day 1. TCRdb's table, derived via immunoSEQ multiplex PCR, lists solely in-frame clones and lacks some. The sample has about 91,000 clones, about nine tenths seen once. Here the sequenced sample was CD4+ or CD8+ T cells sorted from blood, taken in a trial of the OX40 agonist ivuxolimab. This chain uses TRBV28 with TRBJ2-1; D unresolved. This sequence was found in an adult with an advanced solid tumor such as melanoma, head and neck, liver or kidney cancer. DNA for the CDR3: TGTGCCAGCAGTTTACACAGCCCACTATTATACAATGAGCAGTTCTTC. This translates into CASSLHSPLLYNEQFF.